This TCR beta chain was identified during a study of shared T cell receptors in the human thymus. Produced via immunoSEQ multiplex PCR; TCRdb's table is partial and in-frame only. The table includes about 610,000 clones, roughly 90% detected once. Separately, the same data were catalogued under a study of human thymus T cells.

This clonotype was sampled from a boy in the first two years of life with a congenital heart defect. The sample comprised thymocytes.

The CDR3 nucleotides read TGTGCCAGCAGCTTCAGAGGACTAGCGTTGTACGAGCAGTACTTC. This sequence encodes CASSFRGLALYEQYF. The rearrangement joins TRBV7-2 to TRBJ2-7; 9 bases map to TRBD2. The CDR3 totals 15 residues. Germline lookup yields CDR1 SGHTA and CDR2 FQGNSA. The trim removed 3 bases at V and 4 bases at J, leaving 7 bases unmatched.